These 21 T cell receptor beta chains were all obtained from the same sample, sequenced in a study of shared clonotypes between healthy human individuals. Generated by immunoSEQ multiplex PCR, the TCRdb table keeps only in-frame clones and is missing some. The table has approximately 740,000 clones, about 74% seen once. Sequencing was done on a sample of memory CD4+ T cells sorted from blood. Subset noted: CD45RA-negative fraction. The receptors shown here come from a woman aged 25 to 39 in good health.

This clone was recorded a few times. The V gene is TRBV7-2, the J gene TRBJ2-3, with D tentatively TRBD2 (5 bases). The V gene's germline CDR1 is SGHTA and CDR2 FQGNSA. There are 12 residues in the CDR3. V lost 2 bases and J 10 bases, leaving 10 bases between the germline ends. In DNA, the CDR3 is TGTGCCAGCAGCTTAATGGGAGTATCGCAGTATTTT. As protein: CASSLMGVSQYF.

This clone came up once. V usage is TRBV6-6 and J usage is TRBJ2-2, with D tentatively TRBD1 (6 bases). V lost 2 bases and J lost 5, with 9 bases in between. CDR1 is MNHNY and CDR2 is SVGAGI in the germline V gene (reference sequence). The CDR3 loop spans 14 amino acids. CDR3 sequence (DNA): TGTGCCAGCAGTTACAGGGGGACAACCGGGGAGCTGTTTTTT. Its translation: CASSYRGTTGELFF.

The chain has TRBV9 and TRBJ1-1; D is unclear. The CDR3 has 13 residues. The germline V gene has CDR1 SGDLS and CDR2 YYNGEE. The germline V and J ends were trimmed by 3 bases and 0 bases, with 6 bases remaining between them. In DNA form, the CDR3 reads TGTGCCAGCAGCGCTACTGTGAACACTGAAGCTTTCTTT. It codes for CASSATVNTEAFF. Combining the CDR3 with reference TRBV9 and TRBJ1-1 gives the whole variable domain DSGVTQTPKHLITATGQRVTLRCSPRSGDLSVYWYQQSLDQGLQFLIQYYNGEERAKGNILERFSAQQFPDLHSELNLSSLELGDSALYFCASSATVNTEAFFGQGTRLTVV.

This rearrangement joins TRBV14 to TRBJ1-2; unclear D gene. The CDR3 covers 13 residues. Germline V gene sequence: CDR1 SGHDN, CDR2 FVKESK. Trimming cost V 4 bases and J 8 bases, with 14 bases left between them. The CDR3 sequence: CASSPRRSLGYTF. DNA of the CDR3: TGTGCCAGCAGCCCACGAAGGTCCCTGGGCTACACCTTC.

This clone has just one count. This chain uses TRBV5-1 with TRBJ2-1; D is perhaps TRBD1 or TRBD2 (5 bases each). CDR1 is SGHRS, CDR2 YFSETQ, per germline. The CDR3 spans 13 residues. The V and J ends lost 4 bases and 7 bases respectively, with 12 bases between them. The CDR3 loop is CASSRDAENEQFF. CDR3 in DNA: TGCGCCAGCAGCCGGGACGCAGAGAATGAGCAGTTCTTC. Full variable domain (missing parts from reference TRBV5-1 and TRBJ2-1): KAGVTQTPRYLIKTRGQQVTLSCSPISGHRSVSWYQQTPGQGLQFLFEYFSETQRNKGNFPGRFSGRQFSNSRSEMNVSTLELGDSALYLCASSRDAENEQFFGPGTRLTVL.

V and J are TRBV7-7 and TRBJ2-3; D is possibly TRBD1 or TRBD2 (5 bases each). V dropped 2 bases and J dropped 2 bases, with 11 bases sitting between them. Germline assignment: CDR1 SSHAT and CDR2 FNYEAQ (reference sequence). This CDR3 has 15 amino acids. CDR3 residues: CASSLRQGVTDTQYF. The CDR3 DNA sequence: TGTGCCAGCAGCTTAAGGCAGGGAGTCACAGATACGCAGTATTTT.

The gene calls are TRBV6-5 and TRBJ1-1; D remains ambiguous. From germline, CDR1 is MNHEY and CDR2 SVGAGI. The CDR3 has 13 amino acids. Trimming pared 7 bases from V and 5 bases from J, leaving 14 bases between. CDR3 DNA sequence: TGTGCCAGCAATTGGGAGCCTGGGACTGAAGCTTTCTTT. The encoded protein is CASNWEPGTEAFF.

The gene calls are TRBV27 and TRBJ2-1; TRBD1 is a possible D gene (6 bases). Germline values: CDR1 MNHEY, CDR2 SMNVEV (reference sequence). CDR3 length: 15 amino acids. Between the trimmed V and J ends, which lost 6 bases and 5 bases, there was a span of 17 bases. The CDR3 region has the DNA TGTGCCAGCAGAAGCTACAGGGAAGGTGACAATGAGCAGTTCTTC. It codes for CASRSYREGDNEQFF.

For the CDR3, the DNA is TGTGCCAGCAGCGCGCAGACAGTTACGGACTCGGGGCAGTACTTC. Amino acid sequence: CASSAQTVTDSGQYF. V and J are TRBV7-9 and TRBJ2-7; D may correspond to TRBD1 or TRBD2 (5 bases each). Germline CDR1 is SEHNR and CDR2 is FQNEAQ (reference sequence). The germline V and J ends were trimmed by 5 bases and 9 bases, with 23 bases remaining between them. The CDR3 length is 15 residues.

This chain uses TRBV2 with TRBJ1-2, with unresolved D. The germline V and J ends were trimmed by 3 bases and 2 bases, with 10 bases remaining between them. This CDR3 is 14 amino acids long. Germline lookup yields CDR1 SNHLY and CDR2 FYNNEI. The DNA of the CDR3 is TGTGCCAGCAGTGAGATGACGGGGAACTATGGCTACACCTTC. Encoded protein: CASSEMTGNYGYTF.

The CDR3 region is CASSFSGSSYNEQFF. The CDR3 DNA reads as TGCGCCAGCAGCTTTAGCGGGAGCTCCTACAATGAGCAGTTCTTC. V and J are TRBV5-1 and TRBJ2-1, with 9 positions matching TRBD2. The CDR3 contains 15 residues. Trimming took 2 bases from V and 0 from J; bases not matched to a gene: 0. CDR1 is SGHRS and CDR2 is YFSETQ in the germline V gene.

The chain couples TRBV6-1 to TRBJ1-3; D ambiguous. Germline CDR1 is MNHNS and CDR2 is SASEGT. The V and J ends lost 2 bases and 0 bases respectively, with 8 bases between them. This CDR3 is 15 amino acids long. DNA of the CDR3: TGTGCCAGCAGTGAACGTGGGAGCTCTGGAAACACCATATATTTT. Its translation is CASSERGSSGNTIYF.

Regarding this clone: This CDR3 is also generated by other DNA sequences in the sample. The chain recombines TRBV28 with TRBJ1-2; D is perhaps TRBD1 (6 bases). This CDR3 region has 12 residues. CDR1 is MDHEN, CDR2 SYDVKM, per germline. Between the trimmed V and J ends, which lost 1 base and 6 bases, there was a span of 6 bases. The DNA of the CDR3 is TGTGCCAGCAGTTTATCAGGGGATGGCTACACCTTC. This encodes CASSLSGDGYTF.

This sequence joins TRBV6-6 and TRBJ2-1; D unclear. V was clipped by 0 bases and J by 2 bases, with 8 bases between them. This CDR3 contains 15 residues. The germline gives CDR1 MNHNY, CDR2 SVGAGI (reference sequence). The CDR3 here is CASSYSDVPYNEQFF. The DNA of the CDR3 is TGTGCCAGCAGTTACTCCGATGTCCCCTACAATGAGCAGTTCTTC.

The rearrangement links TRBV20-1 to TRBJ1-1; D gene uncertain. Germline V gene lookup returns CDR1 DFQATT and CDR2 SNEGSKA (reference sequence). The CDR3 extends over 10 amino acids. The germline V and J ends were trimmed by 3 bases and 8 bases, with 7 bases remaining between them. CDR3: CSASRWEAFF. The CDR3 coding sequence is TGCAGTGCTAGCCGGTGGGAAGCTTTCTTT.

V gene TRBV25-1 combines with J gene TRBJ2-1; D is uncertain. The CDR3 totals 12 residues. CDR1 is MGHDK, CDR2 SYGVNS, per germline. V lost 4 bases and J lost 8, with 9 bases in between. Written as DNA, the CDR3 is TGTGCCAGCAGTGGGGTCAGTTATGAGCAGTTCTTC. Its protein is CASSGVSYEQFF.

The chain recombines TRBV19 with TRBJ1-5, with a weak D call TRBD1 (6 bases). The germline V gene encodes CDR1 LNHDA and CDR2 SQIVND (reference sequence). V shed 5 bases and J shed 6 bases, with 11 bases lying between them. The CDR3 spans 13 residues. The CDR3 loop is CASSLGQIQPQHF. The CDR3, as DNA: TGTGCCAGTAGTCTAGGACAGATTCAGCCCCAGCATTTT.

The V gene is TRBV27, the J gene TRBJ1-1; 11 bases are shared with TRBD1. V was pared by 4 bases and J by 4 bases, with 8 bases of the junction left unmatched. The germline gives CDR1 MNHEY, CDR2 SMNVEV (reference sequence). This CDR3 region has 16 residues. The DNA of the CDR3 is TGTGCCAGCAGTTCCAACAAAGGGACAGGGGGCACTGAAGCTTTCTTT. It codes for CASSSNKGTGGTEAFF.

The chain combines TRBV11-3 with TRBJ2-1; no clear D. Germline V gene lookup returns CDR1 SGHNT and CDR2 YENEEA. Deletions cut 5 bases from V and 5 bases from J, with 4 bases between. The CDR3 sequence is 11 residues long. CDR3 residues: CASSQDNEQFF. DNA of the CDR3: TGTGCCAGCAGCCAGGACAATGAGCAGTTCTTC.

The gene calls are TRBV11-2 and TRBJ2-3; no reliable D call. Germline CDR1 is SGHAT and CDR2 is FQNNGV. V was trimmed by 1 base and J by 3 bases, leaving 11 bases between them. The CDR3 runs 15 residues. CDR3 in amino acids: CASSLGNSATDTQYF. The CDR3 DNA follows: TGTGCCAGCAGCTTAGGTAATTCTGCAACAGATACGCAGTATTTT. The full variable domain, its missing parts supplied by reference TRBV11-2 and TRBJ2-3, is EAGVAQSPRYKIIEKRQSVAFWCNPISGHATLYWYQQILGQGPKLLIQFQNNGVVDDSQLPKDRFSAERLKGVDSTLKIQPAKLEDSAVYLCASSLGNSATDTQYFGPGTRLTVL.

V gene TRBV19 combines with J gene TRBJ2-7; a possible D gene is TRBD2 (6 bases). The CDR3 contains 15 residues. V was pared by 6 bases and J by 3 bases, with 18 bases between. Germline CDR1 is LNHDA and CDR2 is SQIVND (reference sequence). CDR3 sequence reads: CASSPYGGGNYEQYF. In nucleotides, the CDR3 is TGTGCCAGTAGCCCCTACGGGGGAGGAAACTACGAGCAGTACTTC.